This is a list of T cell receptor beta chains from one sample in a study of blood T cells in healthy people across ages. TCRdb independently ran MiXCR on the 5' RACE reads; one entry per CDR3 protein. This table holds more than 650,000 distinct CDR3 sequences, 20% to 30% found once. These data also featured in a second study, about T cells of mothers and their children.

The source material was blood. The receptor set was obtained from a boy aged 10-17 years in good health. The CDR3 runs from the conserved cysteine through the conserved F or W. Each record gives: D gene, CDR3 length, clone size, J gene, V gene, CDR3 DNA, CDR3 protein. D genes are given only for firm matches. Only part of the rows carry a size: once, few, many, or a class if the clone is expanded.

D: TRBD2; length: 15; size: few; J: TRBJ2-7; V: TRBV6-5; DNA: TGTGCCAGCAGTCTTAGCGGGGGGTTTTTCTACGAGCAGTACTTC; CDR3: CASSLSGGFFYEQYF
D: TRBD2; length: 14; size: .; J: TRBJ2-5; V: TRBV29-1; DNA: TGCAGCGTTGAGGACTCCACGGGAGGAGAGACCCAGTACTTC; CDR3: CSVEDSTGGETQYF
D: .; length: 11; size: few; J: TRBJ2-5; V: TRBV20-1; DNA: TGCAGTGCTAGAGCCGAAGAGACCCAGTACTTC; CDR3: CSARAEETQYF
D: .; length: 13; size: few; J: TRBJ1-4; V: TRBV2; DNA: TGTGCCAGCAGTTCCTCGTCTGACGGAAAACTGTTTTTT; CDR3: CASSSSSDGKLFF
D: TRBD2; length: 15; size: .; J: TRBJ2-3; V: TRBV20-1; DNA: TGCAGTGCTAGACCCAGCGGGGGTGGAACAGATACGCAGTATTTT; CDR3: CSARPSGGGTDTQYF
D: .; length: 15; size: few; J: TRBJ1-2; V: TRBV20-1; DNA: TGCAGTGCTAGATCTGACACCGACACCGACTATGGCTACACCTTC; CDR3: CSARSDTDTDYGYTF
D: .; length: 12; size: .; J: TRBJ1-1; V: TRBV28; DNA: TGTGCCAGCACCGTAAACCCTCCTGAAGCTTTCTTT; CDR3: CASTVNPPEAFF
D: .; length: 14; size: .; J: TRBJ2-2; V: TRBV12-3/TRBV12-4; DNA: TGTGCCAGCAGCCTTAGGGTGGGGACCGGGGAGCTGTTTTTT; CDR3: CASSLRVGTGELFF
D: .; length: 18; size: few; J: TRBJ1-1; V: TRBV4-1; DNA: TGCGCCAGCAGCCTGATCGGGGTCCGAGGGGCCCCGGGGACTGAAGCTTTCTTT; CDR3: CASSLIGVRGAPGTEAFF
D: TRBD1; length: 15; size: few; J: TRBJ2-3; V: TRBV2; DNA: TGTGCCAGCAGTCCTGACAGGGGGTTAACAGATACGCAGTATTTT; CDR3: CASSPDRGLTDTQYF
D: .; length: 16; size: .; J: TRBJ2-5; V: TRBV3-1; DNA: TGTGCCAGCAGCCTGAGGGCGGGGTATATTCAAGAGACCCAGTACTTC; CDR3: CASSLRAGYIQETQYF
D: TRBD2; length: 17; size: .; J: TRBJ2-5; V: TRBV7-8; DNA: TGTGCCAGCAGCTCATGGACTAGCGGGAGGGGGCAAGAGACCCAGTACTTC; CDR3: CASSSWTSGRGQETQYF
D: .; length: 14; size: few; J: TRBJ2-5; V: TRBV7-6; DNA: TGTGCCAGCAGCCCAGAAGGGTGGGGCGAGACCCAGTACTTC; CDR3: CASSPEGWGETQYF
D: .; length: 15; size: few; J: TRBJ1-4; V: TRBV9; DNA: TGTGCCAGCAGCCCAGAACAGGGAGGCAATGAAAAACTGTTTTTT; CDR3: CASSPEQGGNEKLFF
D: .; length: 14; size: few; J: TRBJ2-5; V: TRBV7-6; DNA: TGTGCCAGCAGCCCCGGGTCCCCTGGGGAGACCCAGTACTTC; CDR3: CASSPGSPGETQYF